Presented here are 21 T cell receptor beta chains from one specimen sequenced in a study of T-cell memory formation after mild COVID-19. Using its own MiXCR run on the 5' RACE reads, TCRdb lists one record per CDR3 protein. Among about 300,000 distinct CDR3 sequences listed, 19% were seen once. The sample taken for sequencing was PBMCs or a T cell subset sorted from them (not recorded which). The origin of the receptors is a young man who had mild COVID-19 (a few samples of this study predate the infection). Cell type and time point are not known.

The J gene is TRBJ2-7, the V gene TRBV30, with 7 bases identical to TRBD1. Germline loops: CDR1 GTSNPN, CDR2 SVGIG (reference sequence). The CDR3 covers 12 residues. The junction had 6 bases not matched to a gene; V was cut back by 2 bases and J by 8 bases. The CDR3 loop is CAWSRGQDQQYF. The DNA of the CDR3 is TGTGCCTGGAGTCGTGGACAGGACCAGCAGTACTTC.

The chain is built from TRBV12-3 or TRBV12-4 and TRBJ2-3; no definite D call. Trimming took off 3 bases at V and 0 bases at J, with 10 bases between the two ends. This CDR3 is 15 amino acids long. The CDR3 spells CASSFTGFSTDTQYF. The DNA for the CDR3 is TGTGCCAGCAGTTTTACTGGTTTTAGCACAGATACGCAGTATTTT.

This chain connects TRBV3-1 to TRBJ1-2; maybe TRBD1 (6 bases). V lost 4 bases to trimming and J lost 4 bases, with 19 bases between them. This CDR3 spans 16 amino acids. The germline V gene encodes CDR1 LGHDT and CDR2 YNNKEL (reference sequence). The CDR3 spells CASSPYQQTGFYGYTF. The CDR3 nucleotides read TGTGCCAGCAGCCCCTATCAGCAAACAGGGTTCTATGGCTACACCTTC.

This clonotype turned up a few times. The chain combines TRBV6-1 with TRBJ2-3; D perhaps matches TRBD1 (6 bases). Between the trimmed V and J ends, which lost 5 bases and 6 bases, there was a span of 18 bases. The germline gives CDR1 MNHNS, CDR2 SASEGT. CDR3 size: 15 residues. The CDR3 here is CASSLEPGDSDTQYF. In DNA form, the CDR3 reads TGTGCCAGCAGTCTTGAGCCAGGGGATTCGGATACGCAGTATTTT.

This clonotype appeared many times. The chain has TRBV12-3 or TRBV12-4 and TRBJ2-7; D is uncertain. The CDR3 sequence is 14 residues long. Trimming took off 3 bases at V and 2 bases at J, with 11 bases between the two ends. CDR3 nucleotide sequence: TGTGCCAGCAGTTTCGGGCGGACCACCTACGAGCAGTACTTC. Protein product: CASSFGRTTYEQYF.

The rearrangement links TRBV7-3 to TRBJ1-3; no firm D call. Trimming shortened V by 4 bases and J by 1 base, and 11 bases separated the two germline ends. Per the germline V gene, CDR1 is SGHTA and CDR2 is FQGTGA. This CDR3 comprises 15 residues. The CDR3 loop reads CASSYQVGSGNTIYF. The CDR3 nucleotides are TGTGCCAGCAGCTACCAAGTGGGATCTGGAAACACCATATATTTT.

The rearrangement joins TRBV4-3 to TRBJ2-3; D tentatively fits TRBD1 or TRBD2 (6 bases each). The length of the CDR3 is 15 residues. V was trimmed by 4 bases and J by 0 bases, leaving 11 bases between them. The germline V gene encodes CDR1 LGHNA and CDR2 YSLEER. This CDR3 is CASSRRDTSTDTQYF. The CDR3 DNA reads as TGCGCCAGCAGCCGGAGGGACACTAGCACAGATACGCAGTATTTT.

The rearrangement uses TRBV7-9 and TRBJ2-2; a possible D gene is TRBD1 (6 bases). The germline V and J ends were trimmed by 4 bases and 7 bases, with 16 bases remaining between them. The V gene's germline CDR1 is SEHNR and CDR2 FQNEAQ (reference sequence). The CDR3 covers 15 residues. The CDR3: CASSYVPRGFGELFF. For the CDR3, the DNA is TGTGCCAGCAGCTACGTCCCCAGGGGATTCGGGGAGCTGTTTTTT. Complete variable domain (other parts from reference TRBV7-9 and TRBJ2-2): DTGVSQNPRHKITKRGQNVTFRCDPISEHNRLYWYRQTLGQGPEFLTYFQNEAQLEKSRLLSDRFSAERPKGSFSTLEIQRTEQGDSAMYLCASSYVPRGFGELFFGEGSRLTVL.

The chain is built from TRBV7-2 and TRBJ2-1, with D uncertain. V lost 3 bases, J lost 2 bases, and 5 bases lay in between. The CDR3 contains 13 residues. Germline V gives CDR1 SGHTA, CDR2 FQGNSA. In DNA form, the CDR3 reads TGTGCCAGCAGCTTCGAGACCTACAATGAGCAGTTCTTC. The encoded protein is CASSFETYNEQFF. The full variable domain, with the rest looked up from reference TRBV7-2 and TRBJ2-1, is GAGVSQSPSNKVTEKGKDVELRCDPISGHTALYWYRQSLGQGLEFLIYFQGNSAPDKSGLPSDRFSAERTGGSVSTLTIQRTQQEDSAVYLCASSFETYNEQFFGPGTRLTVL.

This clonotype was seen only a few times. This chain connects TRBV12-3 or TRBV12-4 to TRBJ2-5; D unclear. V was shortened by 6 bases and J by 3 bases, with 17 bases between the two germline ends. The CDR3 has 15 residues. The CDR3 loop reads CASSLAPTPKETQYF. In DNA, the CDR3 is TGTGCCAGCAGCCTGGCTCCTACTCCCAAAGAGACCCAGTACTTC.

This clonotype was observed at least ten times. Here the CDR3 reads CASSLQGAGNTIYF. CDR3 nucleotides: TGTGCCAGCAGCCTACAGGGGGCTGGAAACACCATATATTTT. This chain uses TRBV6-6 with TRBJ1-3; TRBD1 matches at 8 bases. V shed 6 bases and J 2 bases; nucleotides not matched to a gene: 3. The CDR3 has 14 residues. Germline V gene data show CDR1 as MNHNY and CDR2 as SVGAGI (reference sequence).

This clonotype was counted a few times. The chain employs TRBV7-2 and TRBJ1-6; D is unresolved. The CDR3 is made up of 11 amino acids. CDR1 is SGHTA, CDR2 FQGNSA, per germline. Deletions cut 4 bases from V and 14 bases from J, with 9 bases between. The CDR3 bases are TGTGCCAGCAGCTCATGGTTCACCCTCCACTTT. It codes for CASSSWFTLHF.

In this sample, this clonotype turned up a few times. V is TRBV15 and J is TRBJ1-3, with a weak D call TRBD1 (5 bases). In germline, CDR1 is LNHNV, CDR2 YYDKDF (reference sequence). CDR3 length: 15 amino acids. The germline V and J ends were trimmed by 5 bases and 0 bases, with 11 bases remaining between them. The CDR3 loop is CATSVDRSSGNTIYF. The DNA for the CDR3 is TGTGCCACCAGCGTCGACAGAAGCTCTGGAAACACCATATATTTT.

This chain joins TRBV12-3 or TRBV12-4 and TRBJ1-1; TRBD1 might be the D (5 bases). Between the trimmed V and J ends, which lost 3 bases and 1 base, there was a span of 12 bases. This CDR3 is built from 15 residues. CDR3 coding DNA: TGTGCCAGCAGTTTGGGCGCAGGGTGGAACACTGAAGCTTTCTTT. Protein: CASSLGAGWNTEAFF.

The chain carries TRBV5-1 and TRBJ1-4, with 7 nucleotides matching TRBD1. In germline, CDR1 is SGHRS, CDR2 YFSETQ. CDR3 length: 15 amino acids. The J segment lost 2 bases and the V segment lost 4 bases, leaving 5 bases of the junction unmatched. CDR3: CASSRGTATNEKLFF. CDR3 nucleotides: TGCGCCAGCAGCAGGGGGACAGCCACTAATGAAAAACTGTTTTTT.

The chain uses TRBV20-1 and TRBJ1-6, with 8 bases matching TRBD1. The CDR3 spans 17 residues. Germline V gene sequence: CDR1 DFQATT, CDR2 SNEGSKA (reference sequence). Unmatched junction bases numbered 6, after V lost 0 bases and J lost 2 bases. CDR3 sequence reads: CSARERQGATYNSPLHF. CDR3 nucleotides: TGCAGTGCTAGAGAGAGGCAGGGGGCCACCTATAATTCACCCCTCCACTTT.

The chain employs TRBV7-7 and TRBJ2-7; 9 bases map to TRBD1. V lost 0 bases, J lost 5 bases, and 2 bases stayed unmatched. The CDR3 spans 14 residues. CDR1 SSHAT and CDR2 FNYEAQ come from the germline V gene (reference sequence). Here the CDR3 reads CASSLAGTGHEQYF. CDR3 nucleotides: TGTGCCAGCAGCTTAGCCGGGACAGGGCACGAGCAGTACTTC.

This clonotype occurred a few times. The rearrangement links TRBV7-2 to TRBJ2-6; D gene uncertain. The CDR3 runs 16 residues. Looked up from germline, CDR1 is SGHTA and CDR2 is FQGNSA. V was trimmed by 0 bases and J by 4 bases, leaving 10 bases between them. The CDR3 region has the DNA TGTGCCAGCAGCTTAGCCGGACCCCTCGGGGCCAACGTCCTGACTTTC. Amino acid sequence: CASSLAGPLGANVLTF.

This clonotype came up a few times. This chain uses TRBV7-2 with TRBJ2-2; TRBD2 matches at 9 bases. V shed 5 bases and J 4 bases; nucleotides not matched to a gene: 8. Germline CDR1 is SGHTA and CDR2 is FQGNSA. The CDR3 sequence is 16 residues long. Written as DNA, the CDR3 is TGTGCCAGCAGCCTCTTCGCGCGGGGGGGCACCGGGGAGCTGTTTTTT. Amino acid sequence: CASSLFARGGTGELFF.

The chain recombines TRBV7-9 with TRBJ1-2; 7 nucleotides line up with TRBD1. The CDR3 loop spans 15 amino acids. The V gene end was trimmed by 5 bases and the J gene end by 0 bases; junction bases not matched to a gene: 6. Germline values: CDR1 SEHNR, CDR2 FQNEAQ (reference sequence). This CDR3 is CASSLGTASNYGYTF. CDR3 nucleotides: TGTGCCAGCAGCCTCGGGACAGCCTCTAACTATGGCTACACCTTC. The full variable domain, with the rest looked up from reference TRBV7-9 and TRBJ1-2, is DTGVSQNPRHKITKRGQNVTFRCDPISEHNRLYWYRQTLGQGPEFLTYFQNEAQLEKSRLLSDRFSAERPKGSFSTLEIQRTEQGDSAMYLCASSLGTASNYGYTFGSGTRLTVV.

This clonotype was recorded a few times. J is TRBJ2-2 and V is TRBV7-3; 7 positions agree with TRBD2. V dropped 2 bases and J dropped 5; count of bases not matched to a gene: 5. Germline loops: CDR1 SGHTA, CDR2 FQGTGA. This CDR3 contains 15 residues. The DNA for the CDR3 is TGTGCCAGCAGCTTACTAGGGGAGGGTACCGGGGAGCTGTTTTTT. It is translated as CASSLLGEGTGELFF.